This T cell receptor beta chain was recovered during a study of CD8+ T cells in alopecia areata (dated by TCRdb to the late 2010s). General notes on the study: The treated patients took part in an open-label pilot trial in which moderate-to-severe alopecia areata was treated with oral tofacitinib at 5 to 10 mg twice daily. RNA came from the PAXgene miRNA kit for fixed scalp, the miRNeasy kit for PBMCs, and the RNeasy kit for mouse skin. The study used high-throughput TCRbeta sequencing to examine T cell clonal expansion in alopecia areata, in both the C3H/HeJ mouse model and human patients. Scalp clonality was compared across normal scalp (n=4), patchy alopecia areata scalp (n=8), and alopecia totalis/universalis scalp (n=8). The SALT score, which quantifies the percentage of affected scalp surface area, was used to measure disease severity in treated patients. Tofacitinib was given for 6 to 18 months, followed by 6 months of follow-up off drug to assess delayed response and recurrence. Scalp tissue and sorted CD4+ and CD8+ peripheral blood T cells from patchy and totalis/universalis alopecia areata patients and from healthy controls were covered by human TCRbeta sequencing. Biopsies were taken from tofacitinib-treated patients at baseline and at 4 and 24 weeks of treatment, and a later scalp biopsy was taken in several of the tofacitinib-treated patients. TCRbeta CDR3 regions were amplified by immunoSEQ multiplex PCR with 35 Vbeta forward and 13 Jbeta reverse primers.

Libraries were constructed by the immunoSEQ multiplex PCR assay. To provide template for TCR sequencing, every sample had RNA extracted and reverse transcribed into cDNA. SuperScript III was used to make first-strand cDNA, primed with a 2:1 mix of oligo-dT and random hexamers. A synthetic immune receptor repertoire was used to measure amplification bias, and any remaining bias was corrected computationally. In the authors' own workflow: After raw reads were preprocessed to remove errors, the CDR3 was defined following IMGT conventions as running from the conserved cysteine to phenylalanine. Clonality was computed by normalizing Shannon entropy by log2 of the number of productive unique TCRs and subtracting the result from 1. Whether each scalp clone was CD4 or CD8 was inferred by checking scalp TCRbeta sequences against the CD4 and CD8 repertoires from sorted blood. TCRdb took over this immuneACCESS table, retaining in-frame rearrangements with V and J assigned. Such tables are incomplete; in checked studies, under half of the missing clones stem from an unresolved V gene, and the remainder is unexplained. D and trimming were read from the DNA, whereas the V and J calls and clone size are those reported in that table. Across this sample there are about 220,000 clones, with about three fifths seen only once. The ten most abundant clones make up about 1.4% of the sample.

Beyond this particular receptor, the publication reports: Resident alphabeta T cells in normal human skin are also sequenced, complicating scalp TCR repertoire analysis, unlike mouse skin dominated by gammadelta T cells. Scalp clonality and the number of expanded CD8+ clones among the top 100 scalp clones were significantly decreased by tofacitinib. Shared TCR sequences between patients were less evident than in mice, which may be partly attributable to HLA diversity in the patient population. Because the treated cohort was small and had only one nonresponder, larger studies are needed to examine links between baseline CD8+ expansion and response. During tofacitinib treatment, many expanded lesional clones remained in scalp and blood, and this persistence may partly explain relapse after treatment is stopped. Lesional scalp, especially in alopecia totalis/universalis, showed higher clonality and more expanded CD8+ clones than normal scalp, suggesting antigenic drive.

Explained via the paper, the time point label denotes: roughly 27 days on oral tofacitinib. The sample's treatment or condition label is to be understood as: oral pan-JAK inhibitor, 5-10 mg twice daily. Peripheral blood and lesional scalp punch biopsies were obtained from patients with alopecia areata. PBMCs were isolated by density centrifugation and stained for CD3, CD4 and CD8, and CD4+ and CD8+ T cells were sorted on a FACSAria. A remark on this clone: No antigen is known for it. Qualities for individual bases were not recorded, and no much larger clone is one base off.

For this chain, trimming is 8 bases at the V end and 1 base at the J end, and the number of junction bases without a gene match is 6. CDR3 length: 14 amino acids, cysteine to phenylalanine. Here the CDR3 DNA is all that survives: 42 bases in frame from base 1. Via the germline V gene, CDR1 is SNHLY and CDR2 FYNNEI. The source material was CD4+ T cells sorted from blood, sampled at week 4, from a patient treated with tofacitinib. This sequence originates from a human donor with alopecia areata. The chain was built from TRBV2 and TRBJ1-2; TRBD1 agrees with 8 junctional bases. This receptor carries the CDR3 CASRDRGVNYGYTF. The DNA sequence follows: TGTGCCAGCCGAGACAGGGGAGTTAACTATGGCTACACCTTC. Extended through the reference TRBV2 and TRBJ1-2 proteins, this CDR3 yields the full variable domain: EPEVTQTPSHQVTQMGQEVILRCVPISNHLYFYWYRQILGQKVEFLVSFYNNEISEKSEIFDDQFSVERPDGSNFTLKIRSTKLEDSAMYFCASRDRGVNYGYTFGSGTRLTVV.